A selection of T cell receptor beta chains follows, all from one sample in a study of vaccination and CD4 T cells after COVID-19. TCRdb recomputed calls from the PCR reads with MiXCR, one row per CDR3 protein. The profile shows some 15,000 distinct CDR3 sequences, roughly three fifths of them singletons. No antigen has been identified for these receptors. Input material: CD4+ T cells from blood, cultured in vitro. The receptors come from a human donor who had recovered from COVID-19. The CDR3 runs from the conserved cysteine through the conserved F or W. D genes are given only for firm matches. Where a row states a size, it is once, few, many or the class of an expanded clone; other rows omit it.

J: TRBJ1-1
size: -
V: TRBV6-1
D: TRBD1
DNA: TGTGCCAGCAAAAGAGGGCAGGGGGCTGAAACTTTCTTT
CDR3: CASKRGQGAETFF

J: TRBJ2-5
size: -
V: TRBV28
D: -
DNA: TGTGCCAGCAGCTCGGCTAGCGCATCCCGGGAGACCCAGTACTTC
CDR3: CASSSASASRETQYF

J: TRBJ1-1
size: -
V: TRBV20-1
D: -
DNA: TGCAGTGCTAGAGACCCGAAGGGTACCGGCACTGAAGCTTTCTTT
CDR3: CSARDPKGTGTEAFF

J: TRBJ2-2
size: few
V: TRBV5-7
D: -
DNA: TGTGCCAGCTCCCAGGGGTTGGGAACCGGGGAGCTGTTTTTT
CDR3: CASSQGLGTGELFF

J: TRBJ2-3
size: few
V: TRBV24-1
D: -
DNA: TGTGCCACCAGTGACCCGACGTTAAGCACAGATACGCAGTATTTT
CDR3: CATSDPTLSTDTQYF

J: TRBJ2-1
size: few
V: TRBV20-1
D: TRBD2
DNA: TGCAGTGCTAGAGATCCTAGCGGGCCCGCCTCCTACAATGAGCAGTTCTTC
CDR3: CSARDPSGPASYNEQFF

J: TRBJ2-3
size: -
V: TRBV5-1
D: -
DNA: TGCGCCAGCAGCTCCGGGAGCTCATCGATCACAGATACGCAGTATTTT
CDR3: CASSSGSSSITDTQYF

J: TRBJ1-2
size: -
V: TRBV5-1
D: -
DNA: TGCGCCAGCAGCTTAGTTGTCGGGGGCCCAGGGGGCTACACCTTC
CDR3: CASSLVVGGPGGYTF

J: TRBJ2-2
size: -
V: TRBV19
D: TRBD2
DNA: TGTGCCATTAGCGGGAGGGCGCACACCGGGGAGCTGTTTTTT
CDR3: CAISGRAHTGELFF

J: TRBJ2-5
size: few
V: TRBV20-1
D: -
DNA: TGCAGTGCTAGAGAATGGCAGGAGACCCAGTACTTC
CDR3: CSAREWQETQYF

J: TRBJ1-1
size: few
V: TRBV6-1
D: -
DNA: TGTGCCAGCAGTGAACCAGGGTTGGGCACTGAAGCTTTCTTT
CDR3: CASSEPGLGTEAFF

J: TRBJ2-3
size: -
V: TRBV24-1
D: -
DNA: TGTGCCACCAGTGATGCTAGTTACGATACGCAGTATTTT
CDR3: CATSDASYDTQYF

J: TRBJ2-3
size: -
V: TRBV10-3
D: -
DNA: TGTGCCATCAGTGTTGTCGGGGGAAACACAGATACGCAGTATTTT
CDR3: CAISVVGGNTDTQYF

J: TRBJ1-6
size: -
V: TRBV28
D: TRBD1
DNA: TGTGCCACGGGACAGGGTAGTTCACCCCTCCACTTT
CDR3: CATGQGSSPLHF

J: TRBJ2-6
size: -
V: TRBV27
D: -
DNA: TGTGCCAGCAGTTCCCGCCCTCAAGTCGGGTCGGGGGCCAACGTCCTGACTTTC
CDR3: CASSSRPQVGSGANVLTF

J: TRBJ2-5
size: -
V: TRBV29-1
D: -
DNA: TGCAGCGGGACAGTCCCAGAGACCCAGTACTTC
CDR3: CSGTVPETQYF

J: TRBJ1-6
size: -
V: TRBV27
D: TRBD1
DNA: TGTGCCAGCACATTACAACCCGGGACAGACAATTCACCCCTCCACTTT
CDR3: CASTLQPGTDNSPLHF

J: TRBJ2-2
size: -
V: TRBV27
D: -
DNA: TGTGCCAGCAGCTGGGAGGGGACAGGGAACACCGGGGAGCTGTTTTTT
CDR3: CASSWEGTGNTGELFF

J: TRBJ2-5
size: -
V: TRBV9
D: -
DNA: TGTGCCAGCAGCATGAAGACAGGTCGGCAAGAGACCCAGTACTTC
CDR3: CASSMKTGRQETQYF

J: TRBJ2-2
size: few
V: TRBV27
D: TRBD1
DNA: TGTGCCAGCAGTTCATACAGGGGATTCACCGGGGAGCTGTTTTTT
CDR3: CASSSYRGFTGELFF

J: TRBJ2-3
size: -
V: TRBV20-1
D: -
DNA: TGCAGTGCTACAGAATCGGGGGGCCGTGCTGGCACAGATACGCAGTATTTT
CDR3: CSATESGGRAGTDTQYF

J: TRBJ2-5
size: -
V: TRBV7-9
D: TRBD1
DNA: TGTGCCAGCAGCTTAGCTCGTCTAACCGGGACAGGAAGGGGAGAGACCCAGTACTTC
CDR3: CASSLARLTGTGRGETQYF

J: TRBJ2-7
size: -
V: TRBV28
D: -
DNA: TGTGCCAGCAGCCTCACCGGAGGGACAACCTACGAGCAGTACTTC
CDR3: CASSLTGGTTYEQYF

J: TRBJ1-5
size: few
V: TRBV20-1
D: -
DNA: TGCAGTGCTAGGTCCGAGGACAATCAGCCCCAGCATTTT
CDR3: CSARSEDNQPQHF

J: TRBJ2-2
size: -
V: TRBV24-1
D: -
DNA: TGTGCCACCCGGAGAGGGTCGGGCGGGGAGCTGTTTTTT
CDR3: CATRRGSGGELFF

J: TRBJ1-6
size: few
V: TRBV28
D: TRBD1
DNA: TGTGCCAGCAGCCGCGGGACAGGGGGAAATTCACCCCTCCACTTT
CDR3: CASSRGTGGNSPLHF

J: TRBJ2-7
size: -
V: TRBV11-2
D: -
DNA: TGTGCCAGCAGCTTGACCAGCCCCTTCTACGAGCAGTACTTC
CDR3: CASSLTSPFYEQYF

J: TRBJ2-1
size: -
V: TRBV7-2
D: -
DNA: TGTGCCAGCAGCCTCCGCCCTCCAGACAATGAGCAGTTCTTC
CDR3: CASSLRPPDNEQFF

J: TRBJ2-1
size: -
V: TRBV27
D: TRBD2
DNA: TGTGCCAGCAGTTCCGGACTAGCGGGAGGGGTATCAGGCTCCTACAATGAGCAGTTCTTC
CDR3: CASSSGLAGGVSGSYNEQFF

J: TRBJ1-6
size: -
V: TRBV7-8
D: -
DNA: TGTGCCAGCAGCCAATACATGCAGTCACCCCTCCACTTT
CDR3: CASSQYMQSPLHF

J: TRBJ1-1
size: -
V: TRBV19
D: -
DNA: TGTGCCAGTACCCCCCCGGACAAGATGAACACTGAAGCTTTCTTT
CDR3: CASTPPDKMNTEAFF

J: TRBJ2-1
size: -
V: TRBV27
D: -
DNA: TGTGCCAGCACCAGACTAGGCCAGTCGATTAATGAGCAGTTCTTC
CDR3: CASTRLGQSINEQFF

J: TRBJ2-7
size: -
V: TRBV6-1
D: -
DNA: TGTGCCAGCAGTGCTCCGGGAAGCTCCTACGAGCAGTACTTC
CDR3: CASSAPGSSYEQYF

J: TRBJ1-2
size: -
V: TRBV20-1
D: -
DNA: TGCAGTGCTGTTCTGCGGACCCACTATGGCTACACCTTC
CDR3: CSAVLRTHYGYTF

J: TRBJ1-1
size: -
V: TRBV10-1
D: -
DNA: TGCGCCAGCAGGAAGAGGCAAACGGAGAACACTGAAGCTTTCTTT
CDR3: CASRKRQTENTEAFF

J: TRBJ2-3
size: -
V: TRBV27
D: TRBD1
DNA: TGTGCCAGCAGTCCGGACAGGTACACAGATACGCAGTATTTT
CDR3: CASSPDRYTDTQYF

J: TRBJ1-2
size: -
V: TRBV2
D: -
DNA: TGTGCCAGCAGTGATGCCGCGGGTTATGGCTACACCTTC
CDR3: CASSDAAGYGYTF

J: TRBJ2-3
size: -
V: TRBV7-3
D: -
DNA: TGTGCCAGCAGCTTAAATTCATTTGGGGCGGATACGCAGTATTTT
CDR3: CASSLNSFGADTQYF

J: TRBJ2-7
size: -
V: TRBV24-1
D: -
DNA: TGTGCCACCAGTGCTAGGGACGGATTACCTAATACCCACGAGCAGTACTTC
CDR3: CATSARDGLPNTHEQYF

J: TRBJ1-5
size: -
V: TRBV19
D: TRBD1
DNA: TGTGCCAGTAGTATGAGGACAGGGTATAGCAATCAGCCCCAGCATTTT
CDR3: CASSMRTGYSNQPQHF

J: TRBJ1-4
size: -
V: TRBV29-1
D: -
DNA: TGCAGCGTTACGGAGGGGTACGAAAAACTGTTTTTT
CDR3: CSVTEGYEKLFF

J: TRBJ1-5
size: -
V: TRBV19
D: TRBD1
DNA: TGTGCCACCGGGACAGGGGAAGGCCTCCAGCCCCAGCATTTT
CDR3: CATGTGEGLQPQHF

J: TRBJ1-1
size: -
V: TRBV7-9
D: -
DNA: TGCGCCAGCAGCTTGTCCACAGGGCCAGGGTACACTGAAGCTTTCTTT
CDR3: CASSLSTGPGYTEAFF

J: TRBJ2-1
size: few
V: TRBV30
D: TRBD2
DNA: TGTGCCTGGAGTCTAGGACTAGCGGGAGGGTTAGGAGAGTTCTTC
CDR3: CAWSLGLAGGLGEFF

J: TRBJ2-1
size: -
V: TRBV11-3
D: TRBD2
DNA: TGTGCCAGCAGCCCGCGAGGGACTAGCGGGAGCCAGTTCTTC
CDR3: CASSPRGTSGSQFF

J: TRBJ1-2
size: -
V: TRBV7-2
D: -
DNA: TGTGCCAGCAGCGGGTACGGGACGGAGTATGGCTACACCTTC
CDR3: CASSGYGTEYGYTF

J: TRBJ2-3
size: -
V: TRBV28
D: -
DNA: TGTGCCAGCAGTCCTGAGACACCCGCCGCGGATACGCAGTATTTT
CDR3: CASSPETPAADTQYF

J: TRBJ2-3
size: -
V: TRBV10-2
D: TRBD2
DNA: TGCGCCAGCAGGGGGGGGATTCCGCACGACGATACGCAGTATTTT
CDR3: CASRGGIPHDDTQYF